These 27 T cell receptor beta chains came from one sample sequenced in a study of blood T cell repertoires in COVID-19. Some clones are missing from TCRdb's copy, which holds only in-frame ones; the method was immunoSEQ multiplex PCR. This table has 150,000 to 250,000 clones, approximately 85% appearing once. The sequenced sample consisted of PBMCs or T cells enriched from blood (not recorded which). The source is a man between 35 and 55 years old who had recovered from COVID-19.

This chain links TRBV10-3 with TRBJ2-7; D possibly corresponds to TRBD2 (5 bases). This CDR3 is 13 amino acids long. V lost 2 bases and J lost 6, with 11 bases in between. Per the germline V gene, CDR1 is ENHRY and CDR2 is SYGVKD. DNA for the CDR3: TGTGCCATCAGTGAGCCGCGGGTGGTCGAGCAGTACTTC. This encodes CAISEPRVVEQYF.

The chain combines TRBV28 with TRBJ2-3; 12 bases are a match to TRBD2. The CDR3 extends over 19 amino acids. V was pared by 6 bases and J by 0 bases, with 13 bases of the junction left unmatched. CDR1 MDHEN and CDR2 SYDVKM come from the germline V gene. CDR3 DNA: TGTGCCAGCAGCCCCGTTCTAGCGGGAGGGTTCGCTAGCACAGATACGCAGTATTTT. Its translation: CASSPVLAGGFASTDTQYF.

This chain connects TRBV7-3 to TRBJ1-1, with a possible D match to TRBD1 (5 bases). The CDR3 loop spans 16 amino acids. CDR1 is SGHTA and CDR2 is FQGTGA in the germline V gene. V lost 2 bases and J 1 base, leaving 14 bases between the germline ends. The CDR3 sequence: CASSLAGGGRNTEAFF. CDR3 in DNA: TGTGCCAGCAGCTTAGCTGGCGGGGGGAGGAACACTGAAGCTTTCTTT.

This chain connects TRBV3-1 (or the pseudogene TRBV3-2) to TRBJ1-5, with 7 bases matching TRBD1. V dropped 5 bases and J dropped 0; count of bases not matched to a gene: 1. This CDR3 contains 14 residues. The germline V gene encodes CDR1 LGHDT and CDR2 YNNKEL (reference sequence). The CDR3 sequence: CASSKGASNQPQHF. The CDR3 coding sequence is TGTGCCAGCAGCAAGGGGGCTAGCAATCAGCCCCAGCATTTT.

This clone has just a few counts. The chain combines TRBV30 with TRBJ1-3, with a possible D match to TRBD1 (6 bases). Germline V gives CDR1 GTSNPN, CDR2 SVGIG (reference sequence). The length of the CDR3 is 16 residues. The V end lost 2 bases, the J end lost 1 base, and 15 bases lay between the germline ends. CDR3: CAWSWDGQKSGNTIYF. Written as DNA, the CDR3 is TGTGCCTGGAGTTGGGACGGACAGAAGTCTGGAAACACCATATATTTT.

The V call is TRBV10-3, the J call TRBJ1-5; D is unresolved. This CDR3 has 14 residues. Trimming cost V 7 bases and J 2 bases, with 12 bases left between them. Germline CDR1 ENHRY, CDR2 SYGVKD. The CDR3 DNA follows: TGTGCCATCAATGCGGCCGCAGGCAATCAGCCCCAGCATTTT. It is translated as CAINAAAGNQPQHF.

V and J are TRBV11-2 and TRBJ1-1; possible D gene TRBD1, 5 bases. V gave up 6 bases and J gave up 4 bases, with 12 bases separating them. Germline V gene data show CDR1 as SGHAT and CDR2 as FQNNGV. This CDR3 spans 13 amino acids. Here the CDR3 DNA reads TGTGCCAGCAGTTCCACAGGACGCACTGAAGCTTTCTTT. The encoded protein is CASSSTGRTEAFF.

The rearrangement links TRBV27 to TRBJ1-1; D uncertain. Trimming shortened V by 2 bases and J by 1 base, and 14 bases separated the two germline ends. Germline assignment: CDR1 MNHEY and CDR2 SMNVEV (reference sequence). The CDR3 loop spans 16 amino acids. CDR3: CASSLRPREGNTEAFF. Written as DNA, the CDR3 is TGTGCCAGCAGTTTAAGGCCCCGGGAGGGGAACACTGAAGCTTTCTTT.

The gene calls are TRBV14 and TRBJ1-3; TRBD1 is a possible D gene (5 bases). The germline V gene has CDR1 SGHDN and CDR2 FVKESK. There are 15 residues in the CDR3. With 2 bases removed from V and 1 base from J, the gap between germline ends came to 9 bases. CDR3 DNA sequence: TGTGCCAGCAGCCAATCCGCAGGGTCTGGAAACACCATATATTTT. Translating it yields CASSQSAGSGNTIYF. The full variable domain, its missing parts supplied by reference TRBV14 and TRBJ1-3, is EAGVTQFPSHSVIEKGQTVTLRCDPISGHDNLYWYRRVMGKEIKFLLHFVKESKQDESGMPNNRFLAERTGGTYSTLKVQPAELEDSGVYFCASSQSAGSGNTIYFGEGSWLTVV.

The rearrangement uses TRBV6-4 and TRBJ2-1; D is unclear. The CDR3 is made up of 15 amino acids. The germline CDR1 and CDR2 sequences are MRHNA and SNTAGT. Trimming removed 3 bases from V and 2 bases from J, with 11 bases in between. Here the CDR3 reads CASSEDSLTYNEQFF. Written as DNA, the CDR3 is TGTGCCAGCAGTGAAGACTCCCTAACCTACAATGAGCAGTTCTTC.

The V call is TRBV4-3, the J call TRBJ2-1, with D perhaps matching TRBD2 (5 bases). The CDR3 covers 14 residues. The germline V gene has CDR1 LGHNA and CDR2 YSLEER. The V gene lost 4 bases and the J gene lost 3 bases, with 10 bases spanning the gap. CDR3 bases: TGCGCCAGCAGCCCCTCGACTATCTACAATGAGCAGTTCTTC. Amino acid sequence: CASSPSTIYNEQFF.

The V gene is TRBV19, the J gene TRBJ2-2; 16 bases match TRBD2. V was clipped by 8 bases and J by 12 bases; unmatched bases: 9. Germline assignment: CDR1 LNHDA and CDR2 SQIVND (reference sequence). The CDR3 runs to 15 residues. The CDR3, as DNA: TGTGCCAGTTCGGGACTAGCGGGAGGGCCAGGCAAGCTGTTTTTT. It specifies CASSGLAGGPGKLFF.

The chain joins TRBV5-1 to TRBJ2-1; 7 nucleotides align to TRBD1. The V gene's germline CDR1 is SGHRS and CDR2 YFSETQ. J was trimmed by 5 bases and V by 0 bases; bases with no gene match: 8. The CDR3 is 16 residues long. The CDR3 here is CASSLETLDRHNEQFF. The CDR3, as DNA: TGCGCCAGCAGCTTGGAAACTTTGGACAGGCACAATGAGCAGTTCTTC.

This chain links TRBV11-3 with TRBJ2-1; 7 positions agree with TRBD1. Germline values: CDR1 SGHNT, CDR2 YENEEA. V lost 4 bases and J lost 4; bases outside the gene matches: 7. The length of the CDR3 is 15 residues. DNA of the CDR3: TGTGCCAGCAGCTCCCGGGACAGTAGGTACAATGAGCAGTTCTTC. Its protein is CASSSRDSRYNEQFF. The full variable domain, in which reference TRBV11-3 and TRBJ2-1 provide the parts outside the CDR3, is EAGVVQSPRYKIIEKKQPVAFWCNPISGHNTLYWYLQNLGQGPELLIRYENEEAVDDSQLPKDRFSAERLKGVDSTLKIQPAELGDSAVYLCASSSRDSRYNEQFFGPGTRLTVL.

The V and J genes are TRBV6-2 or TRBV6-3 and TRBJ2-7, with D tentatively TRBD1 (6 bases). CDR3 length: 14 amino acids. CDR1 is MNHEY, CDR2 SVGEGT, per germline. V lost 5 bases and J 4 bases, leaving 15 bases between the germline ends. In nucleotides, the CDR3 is TGTGCCAGCAGTAAGACAGGAGTCCGGTACGAGCAGTACGTC. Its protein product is CASSKTGVRYEQYV.

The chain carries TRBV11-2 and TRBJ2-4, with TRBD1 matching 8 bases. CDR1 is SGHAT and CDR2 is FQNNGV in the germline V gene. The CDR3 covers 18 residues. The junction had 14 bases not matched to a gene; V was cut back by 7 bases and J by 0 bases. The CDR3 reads CASTSGQGLGLAKNIQYF. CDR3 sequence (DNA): TGTGCCAGCACTTCCGGACAGGGCCTGGGACTAGCCAAAAACATTCAGTACTTC.

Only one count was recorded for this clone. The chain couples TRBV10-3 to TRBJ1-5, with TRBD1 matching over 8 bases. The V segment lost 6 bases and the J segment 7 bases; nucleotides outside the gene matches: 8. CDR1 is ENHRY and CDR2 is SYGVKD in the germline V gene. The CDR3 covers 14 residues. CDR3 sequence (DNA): TGTGCCATCAGCCTCACGGACAGGGCCCAGCCCCAGCATTTT. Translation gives CAISLTDRAQPQHF.

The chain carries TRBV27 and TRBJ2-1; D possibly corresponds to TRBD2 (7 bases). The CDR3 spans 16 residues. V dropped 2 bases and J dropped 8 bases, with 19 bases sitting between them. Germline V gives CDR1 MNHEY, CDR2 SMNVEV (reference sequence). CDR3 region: CASSLTRQGTKDEQFF. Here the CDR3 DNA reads TGTGCCAGCAGTTTAACGCGTCAGGGGACTAAGGATGAGCAGTTCTTC.

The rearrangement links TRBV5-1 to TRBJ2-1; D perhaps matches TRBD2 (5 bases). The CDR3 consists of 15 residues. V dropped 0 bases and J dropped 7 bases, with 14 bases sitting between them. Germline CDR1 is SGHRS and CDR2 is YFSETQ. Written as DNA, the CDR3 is TGCGCCAGCAGCTTGGAAGGGCCGCGGGTGAATGAGCAGTTCTTC. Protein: CASSLEGPRVNEQFF.

CDR3 sequence: CASSLGQGNTEAFF. In DNA, the CDR3 is TGTGCCAGCAGTTTAGGACAGGGCAACACTGAAGCTTTCTTT. This chain connects TRBV2 to TRBJ1-1, with TRBD1 identical over 8 bases. Losses at the gene ends were 5 bases for V and 2 bases for J; bases not matched to a gene: 4. In germline, CDR1 is SNHLY, CDR2 FYNNEI. The CDR3 loop spans 14 amino acids.

CDR3 bases: TGTGCCAGCACCCCTTCAGCGGGAACAAAAACCGGGGAGCTGTTTTTT. It translates to CASTPSAGTKTGELFF. V gene TRBV7-3 combines with J gene TRBJ2-2, with TRBD2 matching 7 bases. Germline CDR1 is SGHTA and CDR2 is FQGTGA. The CDR3 covers 16 residues. Losses at the gene ends were 7 bases for V and 5 bases for J; bases not matched to a gene: 13.

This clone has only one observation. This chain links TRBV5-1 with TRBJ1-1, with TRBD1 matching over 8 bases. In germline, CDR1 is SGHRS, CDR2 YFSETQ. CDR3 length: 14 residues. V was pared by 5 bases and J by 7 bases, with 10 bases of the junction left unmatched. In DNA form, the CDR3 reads TGCGCCAGCAGGGAAGGACAGGGCGGAAATGAAGCTTTCTTT. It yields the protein CASREGQGGNEAFF.

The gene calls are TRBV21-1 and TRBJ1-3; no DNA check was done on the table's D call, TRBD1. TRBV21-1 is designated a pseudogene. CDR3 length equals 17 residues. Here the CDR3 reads CASSKGPVVDSGNTIYF. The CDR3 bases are TGTGCCAGCAGCAAGGGGCCTGTAGTAGACTCTGGAAACACCATATATTTT.

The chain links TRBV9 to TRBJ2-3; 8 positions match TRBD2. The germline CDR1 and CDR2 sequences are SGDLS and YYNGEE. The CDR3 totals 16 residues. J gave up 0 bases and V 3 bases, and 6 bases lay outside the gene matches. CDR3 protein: CASSEPRTSSTDTQYF. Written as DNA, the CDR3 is TGTGCCAGCAGCGAACCAAGGACTAGCAGCACAGATACGCAGTATTTT.

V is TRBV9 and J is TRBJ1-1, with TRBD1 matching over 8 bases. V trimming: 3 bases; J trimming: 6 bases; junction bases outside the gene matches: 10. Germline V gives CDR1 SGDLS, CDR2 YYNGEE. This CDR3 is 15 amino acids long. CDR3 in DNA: TGTGCCAGCAGCGCCGGGGGTGACAGGGGCGCTGAAGCTTTCTTT. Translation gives CASSAGGDRGAEAFF.

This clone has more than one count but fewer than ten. The CDR3 nucleotides are TGTGCCAGCGGGACAGGGACGCAGTATTTT. Translated: CASGTGTQYF. V and J are TRBV19 and TRBJ2-3; TRBD1 matches 9 bases. Germline V gives CDR1 LNHDA, CDR2 SQIVND (reference sequence). After removal of 9 bases from V and 9 bases from J, the junction contained 1 base not matched to a gene. The CDR3 extends over 10 amino acids.

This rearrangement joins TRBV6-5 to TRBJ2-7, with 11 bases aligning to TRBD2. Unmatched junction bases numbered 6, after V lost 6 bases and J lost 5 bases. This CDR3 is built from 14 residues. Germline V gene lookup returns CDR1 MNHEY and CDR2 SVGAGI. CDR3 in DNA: TGTGCCAGCAGCGCCCTAGCGGGAGGTGACGAGCAGTACGTC. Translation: CASSALAGGDEQYV.